This T cell receptor beta chain was captured by sequencing in a study of T-cell reconstitution after alpha-beta-depleted transplantation in children. This clonotype occurred a few times. The CDR3 is made up of 16 amino acids. V lost 1 base and J 3 bases, leaving 16 bases between the germline ends. Germline CDR1 and CDR2: LNHNV and YYDKDF (reference sequence). Unique molecular identifiers were incorporated into the prepared TCRbeta library. One entry per CDR3 protein results from TCRdb running MiXCR on the PCR reads. The table has a few hundred thousand distinct CDR3 sequences, 9.9% seen once. The chain joins TRBV15 to TRBJ2-7; D call uncertain. This TCR derives from a human donor who donated a stem cell graft to a child with SCID. The starting material was PBMCs from the stem cell graft donor, obtained from the stem cell graft. CDR3 sequence reads: CATSRAPLVGYYEQYF. The CDR3 DNA follows: TGTGCCACCAGCAGAGCTCCCCTTGTAGGGTACTACGAGCAGTACTTC.